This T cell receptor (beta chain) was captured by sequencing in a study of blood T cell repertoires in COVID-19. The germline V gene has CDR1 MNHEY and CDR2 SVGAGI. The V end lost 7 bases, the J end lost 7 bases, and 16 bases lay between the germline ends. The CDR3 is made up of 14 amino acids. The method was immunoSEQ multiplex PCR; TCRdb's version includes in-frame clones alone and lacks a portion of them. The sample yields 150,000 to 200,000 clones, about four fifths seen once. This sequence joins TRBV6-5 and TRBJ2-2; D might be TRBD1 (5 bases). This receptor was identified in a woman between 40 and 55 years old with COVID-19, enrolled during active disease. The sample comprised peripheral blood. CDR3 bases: TGTGCCAGCACCAGGGCCCCTTGGGACGGGGAGCTGTTTTTT. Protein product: CASTRAPWDGELFF.